Presented here are 29 T cell receptor beta chains from one specimen sequenced in a study of ipilimumab plus nivolumab after autologous stem cell transplantation. The table came from immunoSEQ multiplex PCR; TCRdb's copy has only in-frame clones and leaves some out. The sample yields fewer than 95,000 clones, 83% seen once. Material: PBMCs, obtained in a trial of ipilimumab plus nivolumab as post-transplant consolidation. The receptors here all came from a male donor with diffuse large B-cell lymphoma.

The rearrangement uses TRBV7-2 and TRBJ1-2, with a possible D match to TRBD1 (5 bases). CDR1 is SGHTA and CDR2 is FQGNSA in the germline V gene. CDR3 length equals 15 residues. The V and J ends lost 5 bases and 5 bases respectively, with 18 bases between them. CDR3: CASSHDGTETYGYTF. CDR3 nucleotide sequence: TGTGCCAGCAGCCACGATGGGACGGAGACTTATGGCTACACCTTC.

This chain uses TRBV29-1 with TRBJ2-7; D may be TRBD1 (5 bases). Germline lookup yields CDR1 SQVTM and CDR2 ANQGSEA. The CDR3 spans 12 residues. V shed 6 bases and J shed 1 base, with 10 bases lying between them. The CDR3 sequence is CSVTDSSYEQYF. For the CDR3, the DNA is TGCAGCGTGACAGACTCTTCCTACGAGCAGTACTTC.

The chain employs TRBV9 and TRBJ1-2; D might be TRBD1 (5 bases). Trimming shortened V by 3 bases and J by 3 bases, and 18 bases separated the two germline ends. Germline CDR1 is SGDLS and CDR2 is YYNGEE. The CDR3 has 16 amino acids. The CDR3 protein is CASSAQGRTGDYGYTF. DNA for the CDR3: TGTGCCAGCAGCGCCCAGGGACGGACGGGGGACTATGGCTACACCTTC.

This clone was picked up a small number of times. J is TRBJ1-2 and V is TRBV14; D is uncertain. The germline CDR1 and CDR2 sequences are SGHDN and FVKESK. Deletions cut 1 base from V and 2 bases from J, with 8 bases between. The CDR3 runs 14 residues. This CDR3 reads CASSQGKGNYGYTF. The CDR3, as DNA: TGTGCCAGCAGCCAAGGGAAAGGGAACTATGGCTACACCTTC.

The V call is TRBV2, the J call TRBJ1-6; no clear D. Germline V gives CDR1 SNHLY, CDR2 FYNNEI. The V end lost 4 bases, the J end lost 7 bases, and 14 bases lay between the germline ends. This CDR3 comprises 15 residues. This chain's CDR3 is CASSGASPVNSPLHF. The CDR3 nucleotides are TGTGCCAGCAGTGGGGCCAGCCCCGTCAATTCACCCCTCCACTTT.

V is TRBV9 and J is TRBJ1-5; D remains ambiguous. Trimming took off 2 bases at V and 1 base at J, with 10 bases between the two ends. CDR3 length: 15 residues. Germline V gene data show CDR1 as SGDLS and CDR2 as YYNGEE. CDR3 nucleotide sequence: TGTGCCAGCAGCGTTTCGTCGGGCAGCAATCAGCCCCAGCATTTT. It encodes CASSVSSGSNQPQHF.

V and J are TRBV7-2 and TRBJ1-2; TRBD1 might be the D (6 bases). Looked up from germline, CDR1 is SGHTA and CDR2 is FQGNSA. The V end lost 5 bases, the J end lost 8 bases, and 15 bases lay between the germline ends. The CDR3 length is 13 residues. CDR3 sequence: CASSQNQGRGYTF. The CDR3 nucleotides read TGTGCCAGCAGCCAAAACCAGGGGAGAGGCTACACCTTC.

This chain connects TRBV29-1 to TRBJ1-2; weak D call: TRBD1 (5 bases). CDR3 length: 13 amino acids. Germline CDR1 and CDR2: SQVTM and ANQGSEA. The V end lost 2 bases, the J end lost 6 bases, and 13 bases lay between the germline ends. CDR3 loop: CSVERDGGDGYTF. The CDR3 DNA follows: TGCAGCGTTGAACGGGATGGAGGGGATGGCTACACCTTC.

This clone was observed once. This chain links TRBV6-1 with TRBJ2-7; 13 bases align to TRBD2. The CDR3 contains 15 residues. Germline CDR1 reads MNHNS; CDR2 reads SASEGT. V trimming: 4 bases; J trimming: 3 bases; junction bases outside the gene matches: 3. CDR3 region: CASSATSGRVYEQYF. CDR3 in DNA: TGTGCCAGCAGTGCCACTAGCGGGAGGGTCTACGAGCAGTACTTC.

The V gene is TRBV6-5, the J gene TRBJ1-2, with TRBD1 as a possible D gene (5 bases). Trimming pared 6 bases from V and 7 bases from J, leaving 21 bases between. In germline, CDR1 is MNHEY, CDR2 SVGAGI. The CDR3 has 15 residues. CDR3 region: CASRYTGTVRGGYTF. For the CDR3, the DNA is TGTGCCAGCAGGTACACCGGGACCGTCCGGGGTGGCTACACCTTC.

The chain links TRBV9 to TRBJ1-4; 7 bases align to TRBD1. Germline lookup yields CDR1 SGDLS and CDR2 YYNGEE. The CDR3 contains 13 residues. Trimming cost V 3 bases and J 5 bases; bases outside gene matches: 1. The CDR3 spells CASSGGQNEKLFF. In nucleotides, the CDR3 is TGTGCCAGCAGCGGGGGACAGAATGAAAAACTGTTTTTT.

The chain has TRBV13 and TRBJ1-5; 9 bases line up with TRBD1. Germline CDR1 and CDR2: PRHDT and FYEKMQ (reference sequence). CDR3 length: 17 residues. V was pared by 6 bases and J by 4 bases, with 13 bases of the junction left unmatched. The CDR3 loop is CASSSRKQGASNQPQHF. CDR3 DNA: TGTGCCAGCAGTTCACGTAAACAGGGGGCCTCTAATCAGCCCCAGCATTTT.

The chain joins TRBV2 to TRBJ2-5, with a weak D call TRBD2 (6 bases). Germline V gene sequence: CDR1 SNHLY, CDR2 FYNNEI. The CDR3 spans 15 residues. V was pared by 6 bases and J by 2 bases, with 16 bases between. The CDR3 spells CASRVNAGRQETQYF. In DNA form, the CDR3 reads TGTGCCAGCAGAGTGAATGCAGGGAGGCAAGAGACCCAGTACTTC.

The chain couples TRBV9 to TRBJ2-5, with 7 bases matching TRBD1. Germline values: CDR1 SGDLS, CDR2 YYNGEE. This CDR3 comprises 14 residues. With 0 bases clipped from V and 11 bases from J, the junction kept 10 bases outside the gene matches. This chain's CDR3 is CASSVASQGREQYF. The CDR3 DNA sequence: TGTGCCAGCAGCGTAGCCTCACAGGGGAGAGAGCAGTACTTC.

CDR3 DNA sequence: TGTGCCAGCAGCTTGGGCGGGACAAACTATGGCTACACCTTC. It yields the protein CASSLGGTNYGYTF. The V gene is TRBV5-8, the J gene TRBJ1-2; weak D call: TRBD1 (6 bases). From germline, CDR1 is SGHTS and CDR2 YDEGEE. V gave up 0 bases and J gave up 2 bases, with 8 bases separating them. There are 14 residues in the CDR3.

The chain has TRBV6-5 and TRBJ2-7, with 10 bases identical to TRBD1. This CDR3 is 15 amino acids long. Trimming at V came to 0 bases and at J to 5 bases, leaving 4 bases not matched to a gene. Germline values: CDR1 MNHEY, CDR2 SVGAGI. The CDR3 DNA follows: TGTGCCAGCAGTTACTCGACAGGGGGCGTCCACGAGCAGTACTTC. It is translated as CASSYSTGGVHEQYF.

CDR3 sequence reads: CSALTMDGMNTEAFF. In DNA, the CDR3 is TGCAGCGCCCTAACAATGGACGGTATGAACACTGAAGCTTTCTTT. The chain carries TRBV29-1 and TRBJ1-1; D is uncertain. Trimming shortened V by 7 bases and J by 0 bases, and 18 bases separated the two germline ends. Germline assignment: CDR1 SQVTM and CDR2 ANQGSEA. This CDR3 has 15 residues.

The chain has TRBV5-5 and TRBJ2-3; D unclear. The V gene lost 0 bases and the J gene lost 4 bases, with 9 bases spanning the gap. The length of the CDR3 is 14 residues. Germline loops: CDR1 SGHKS, CDR2 YYEKEE (reference sequence). The CDR3 is CASSLGLDADTQYF. The CDR3, as DNA: TGTGCCAGCAGCTTGGGTCTAGACGCAGATACGCAGTATTTT.

This clone was seen a handful of times. The gene calls are TRBV2 and TRBJ2-5; D call uncertain. The CDR3 sequence is 14 residues long. CDR1 and CDR2 from the germline V gene are SNHLY and FYNNEI. Trimming left V 2 bases short and J 5 bases short, with 12 bases between. CDR3 DNA: TGTGCCAGCAGTGAAATCGGTAGTCGGGAGACCCAGTACTTC. It codes for CASSEIGSRETQYF.

This clone occurred once. The chain employs TRBV2 and TRBJ1-5; no reliable D call. From germline, CDR1 is SNHLY and CDR2 FYNNEI. V was clipped by 5 bases and J by 4 bases, with 12 bases between them. The length of the CDR3 is 14 residues. The CDR3 DNA follows: TGTGCCAGCAGTACGGACGGACCGAATCAGCCCCAGCATTTT. It specifies CASSTDGPNQPQHF. Supplemented by reference TRBV2 and TRBJ1-5, the full variable domain reads EPEVTQTPSHQVTQMGQEVILRCVPISNHLYFYWYRQILGQKVEFLVSFYNNEISEKSEIFDDQFSVERPDGSNFTLKIRSTKLEDSAMYFCASSTDGPNQPQHFGDGTRLSIL.

The chain combines TRBV27 with TRBJ2-7, with TRBD2 matching over 9 bases. Germline V gene lookup returns CDR1 MNHEY and CDR2 SMNVEV (reference sequence). The CDR3 has 14 residues. V lost 6 bases to trimming and J lost 6 bases; unmatched junction nucleotides: 9. CDR3: CASRASGVQGEQYF. As DNA, the CDR3 is TGTGCCAGCAGGGCTAGCGGGGTACAGGGCGAGCAGTACTTC.

This clone was recorded only once. V usage is TRBV7-3 and J usage is TRBJ2-1, with D possibly TRBD1 on 6 matching bases. The CDR3 spans 14 residues. Germline-derived CDR1 and CDR2 are SGHTA and FQGTGA. Trimming removed 5 bases from V and 5 bases from J, with 13 bases in between. The CDR3 sequence: CASSPDRYHNEQFF. CDR3 DNA: TGTGCCAGCAGCCCCGACAGGTACCACAATGAGCAGTTCTTC. The full variable domain, rest sourced from reference TRBV7-3 and TRBJ2-1, is GAGVSQTPSNKVTEKGKYVELRCDPISGHTALYWYRQSLGQGPEFLIYFQGTGAADDSGLPNDRFFAVRPEGSVSTLKIQRTERGDSAVYLCASSPDRYHNEQFFGPGTRLTVL.

This rearrangement joins TRBV6-4 to TRBJ2-1, with TRBD2 matching over 14 bases. With 8 bases clipped from V and 7 bases from J, the junction kept 7 bases outside the gene matches. The germline V gene has CDR1 MRHNA and CDR2 SNTAGT. The CDR3 totals 15 residues. CDR3 bases: TGTGCCAGCTTAACGACTAGCGGGGGGGTTAATGAGCAGTTCTTC. Translated, it gives CASLTTSGGVNEQFF.

The rearrangement uses TRBV7-9 and TRBJ1-2; the D gene is possibly TRBD1 (5 bases). The CDR3 runs to 14 residues. Trimming took off 5 bases at V and 7 bases at J, with 17 bases between the two ends. Germline-derived CDR1 and CDR2 are SEHNR and FQNEAQ (reference sequence). Here the CDR3 reads CASSPGLGDSGYTF. In DNA, the CDR3 is TGTGCCAGCAGCCCAGGACTGGGGGATTCTGGCTACACCTTC.

About this clone itself: The junction departs from germline at one end; a sequencing error may be responsible. This sample includes further DNA sequences coding for the same CDR3. The chain has TRBV4-3 and TRBJ1-2, with D unclear. The CDR3 runs to 14 residues. From germline, CDR1 is LGHNA and CDR2 YSLEER. The CDR3 reads CASSQDRSAYGYTF. CDR3 nucleotide sequence: TGCGCCAGTAGCCAAGATAGGTCTGCCTATGGCTACACCTTC.

J is TRBJ2-2 and V is TRBV5-4, with unresolved D. The CDR3 length is 14 residues. Trimming shortened V by 0 bases and J by 6 bases, and 9 bases separated the two germline ends. Germline CDR1 reads SGHNT; CDR2 reads YYREEE (reference sequence). CDR3 sequence: CASSLAHRAGELFF. CDR3 nucleotides: TGTGCCAGCAGCTTGGCCCACCGCGCCGGGGAGCTGTTTTTT.

The chain is built from TRBV5-6 and TRBJ2-3, with D perhaps matching TRBD1 or TRBD2 (5 bases each). The germline V gene has CDR1 SGHDT and CDR2 YYEEEE. The CDR3 covers 15 residues. The V end lost 2 bases, the J end lost 2 bases, and 12 bases lay between the germline ends. DNA of the CDR3: TGTGCCAGCAGCTTTGAGGGGCTTTACACAGATACGCAGTATTTT. This translates into CASSFEGLYTDTQYF.

The V and J genes are TRBV18 and TRBJ2-7; D unresolved. The V and J ends lost 8 bases and 4 bases respectively, with 18 bases between them. Per the germline V gene, CDR1 is KGHSH and CDR2 is LQKENI. CDR3 size: 14 residues. CDR3 sequence (DNA): TGTGCCAGCGCACTACAGTCAGGAATGTACGAGCAGTACTTC. Its translation: CASALQSGMYEQYF.

This clone was counted only a few times. The chain is built from TRBV19 and TRBJ1-6; D is undetermined. V was trimmed by 5 bases and J by 7 bases, leaving 12 bases between them. From germline, CDR1 is LNHDA and CDR2 SQIVND (reference sequence). CDR3 length equals 14 residues. The DNA for the CDR3 is TGTGCCAGTAGTGTCCGGGTCAGCAATTCACCCCTCCACTTT. It specifies CASSVRVSNSPLHF.